This T cell receptor beta chain was captured in a study of OX40 agonist ivuxolimab in advanced cancers. Study at large: The dose-escalation group included hepatocellular carcinoma, melanoma, renal cell carcinoma and head and neck cancer.

The CDR3 consists of 17 residues. The J segment lost 3 bases and the V segment lost 0 bases, leaving 9 bases of the junction unmatched. In germline, CDR1 is LGHNA, CDR2 YNFKEQ. Anyone with autoimmune disease history or systemic immunosuppression was excluded. Assay used: immunoSEQ multiplex PCR; TCRdb lists only in-frame clones, some missing. The sample has roughly 92,000 clones, approximately 89% seen once. This clone was seen just once. The sample here was CD4+ or CD8+ T cells sorted from blood, taken in a trial of the OX40 agonist ivuxolimab. The receptor's source is an adult with an advanced solid tumor such as melanoma, head and neck, liver or kidney cancer. The J gene is TRBJ2-5, the V gene TRBV4-2; 8 bases are a match to TRBD1. This CDR3 is CASSQDLIGQGEETQYF. CDR3 in DNA: TGTGCCAGCAGCCAAGATCTTATAGGACAGGGAGAAGAGACCCAGTACTTC.